The text below deals with one T cell receptor beta chain. The data belong to a study of blood T cells in healthy people across ages. Per germline, CDR1 SGHRS and CDR2 YFSETQ. The CDR3 spans 16 residues. V was pared by 4 bases and J by 4 bases, with 11 bases of the junction left unmatched. A second PCR, run for roughly 7 to 11 cycles, used a sample-barcoded 5' primer plus a J-beta primer mix. Via MiXCR, TCRdb re-called the 5' RACE reads, giving one row per CDR3 protein. This table holds more than 800,000 distinct CDR3 sequences, 40% to 55% found once. The sample was blood. This chain joins TRBV5-1 and TRBJ1-5; 7 bases map to TRBD1. The sequence was collected from a woman aged 55 to 70 in good health. In DNA, the CDR3 is TGCGCCAGCAGCGCCCCGGAACAGGGGCTGAATCAGCCCCAGCATTTT. Its translation is CASSAPEQGLNQPQHF.